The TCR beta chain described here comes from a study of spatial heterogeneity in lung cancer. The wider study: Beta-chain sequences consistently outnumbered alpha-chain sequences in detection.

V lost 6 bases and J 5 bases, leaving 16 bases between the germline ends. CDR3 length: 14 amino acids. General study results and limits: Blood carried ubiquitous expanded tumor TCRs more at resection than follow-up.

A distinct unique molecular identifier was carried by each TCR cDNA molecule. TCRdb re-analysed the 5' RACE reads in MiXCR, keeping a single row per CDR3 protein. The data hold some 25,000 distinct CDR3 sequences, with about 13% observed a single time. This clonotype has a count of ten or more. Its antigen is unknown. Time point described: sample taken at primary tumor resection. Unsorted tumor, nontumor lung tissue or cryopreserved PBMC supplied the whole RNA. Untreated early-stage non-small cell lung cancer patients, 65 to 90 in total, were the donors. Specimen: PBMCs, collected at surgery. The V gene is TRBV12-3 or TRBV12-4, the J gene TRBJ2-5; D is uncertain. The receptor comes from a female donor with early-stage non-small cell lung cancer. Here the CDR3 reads CASSPPSLPETQYF. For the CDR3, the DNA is TGTGCCAGCAGCCCACCGTCCTTGCCGGAGACCCAGTACTTC.